This entry lists 21 T cell receptor beta chains sequenced from one sample in a study of CD8 T cells in ankylosing spondylitis. TCRdb reprocessed the 5' RACE reads via MiXCR and lists one record per CDR3 protein. The table lists a few hundred thousand distinct CDR3 sequences, about 20% of them singletons. Sequenced material: blood, either unsorted or a sorted T cell fraction (not recorded which). The receptors originated from a male donor with ankylosing spondylitis or in good health (not recorded which).

This clonotype was observed a few times. The rearrangement joins TRBV11-2 to TRBJ2-2; D perhaps matches TRBD2 (6 bases). The CDR3 covers 15 residues. Trimming cost V 5 bases and J 6 bases, with 16 bases left between them. The V gene's germline CDR1 is SGHAT and CDR2 FQNNGV. This chain's CDR3 is CASSPGGVYAGELFF. CDR3 in DNA: TGTGCCAGCAGCCCCGGCGGGGTGTACGCCGGGGAGCTGTTTTTT. Full variable domain (outside the CDR3, taken from reference TRBV11-2 and TRBJ2-2): EAGVAQSPRYKIIEKRQSVAFWCNPISGHATLYWYQQILGQGPKLLIQFQNNGVVDDSQLPKDRFSAERLKGVDSTLKIQPAKLEDSAVYLCASSPGGVYAGELFFGEGSRLTVL.

This sequence joins TRBV4-3 and TRBJ1-6; 8 bases are a match to TRBD1. CDR3 size: 16 residues. Looked up from germline, CDR1 is LGHNA and CDR2 is YSLEER. V dropped 1 base and J dropped 7; count of bases not matched to a gene: 6. CDR3 in amino acids: CASSQARQGRNSPLHF. CDR3 DNA sequence: TGCGCCAGCAGCCAAGCCCGACAGGGGAGAAATTCACCCCTCCACTTT.

This clonotype was seen more than once but under ten times. The rearrangement links TRBV7-6 to TRBJ2-2, with TRBD1 identical over 8 bases. Germline lookup yields CDR1 SGHVS and CDR2 FNYEAQ. The CDR3 loop spans 16 amino acids. V dropped 4 bases and J dropped 2; count of bases not matched to a gene: 6. CDR3 loop: CASSSGTGGNTGELFF. The CDR3 DNA sequence: TGTGCCAGCAGCTCCGGTACAGGGGGTAACACCGGGGAGCTGTTTTTT.

This clonotype occurred a few times. The chain has TRBV27 and TRBJ2-7; 10 bases fit TRBD2. In germline, CDR1 is MNHEY, CDR2 SMNVEV (reference sequence). The CDR3 loop spans 14 amino acids. V lost 3 bases and J lost 5; bases outside the gene matches: 4. CDR3 sequence reads: CASSFLAGGDEQYF. The CDR3 DNA reads TGTGCCAGCAGTTTTTTAGCGGGAGGTGACGAGCAGTACTTC.

The CDR3 bases are TGTGCCAGTAGTATCTCGGGACCTTCCTACAATGAGCAGTTCTTC. Protein sequence: CASSISGPSYNEQFF. The V and J genes are TRBV19 and TRBJ2-1; D possibly matches TRBD1 or TRBD2 (5 bases each). Per germline, CDR1 LNHDA and CDR2 SQIVND (reference sequence). The CDR3 has 15 amino acids. The germline V and J ends were trimmed by 3 bases and 1 base, with 10 bases remaining between them.

The V gene is TRBV9, the J gene TRBJ2-5; TRBD2 matches at 7 bases. CDR3 length: 15 amino acids. Trimming cost V 0 bases and J 5 bases; bases outside gene matches: 7. Germline CDR1 is SGDLS and CDR2 is YYNGEE. The DNA for the CDR3 is TGTGCCAGCAGCGTAGTGGGAGGGAGTGATGAGACCCAGTACTTC. Protein product: CASSVVGGSDETQYF.

This clonotype was observed a few times. The chain is built from TRBV9 and TRBJ2-7; 7 bases are shared with TRBD1. The germline V gene encodes CDR1 SGDLS and CDR2 YYNGEE. CDR3 size: 13 residues. V shed 3 bases and J 6 bases; nucleotides not matched to a gene: 6. The CDR3: CASSGRQGGEQYF. CDR3 nucleotide sequence: TGTGCCAGCAGCGGAAGACAGGGCGGCGAGCAGTACTTC.

This clonotype came up a few times. The rearrangement joins TRBV4-1 to TRBJ2-2; the match to TRBD2 covers 10 bases. Germline V CDR1 and CDR2: MGHRA, YSYEKL. The CDR3 is made up of 16 amino acids. V trimming: 3 bases; J trimming: 3 bases; junction bases outside the gene matches: 4. Here the CDR3 DNA reads TGCGCCAGCAGCCACTACCTAGCGGGAGACACCGGGGAGCTGTTTTTT. Its translation: CASSHYLAGDTGELFF.

This clonotype was seen ten or more times. The V call is TRBV29-1, the J call TRBJ2-2; D is possibly TRBD1 (5 bases). This CDR3 has 17 residues. Trimming took 4 bases from V and 0 from J, leaving 18 bases between them. Germline V gene sequence: CDR1 SQVTM, CDR2 ANQGSEA. CDR3 nucleotide sequence: TGCAGCGTTGGATTTAGGCCCTGGACAACGAACACCGGGGAGCTGTTTTTT. Protein sequence: CSVGFRPWTTNTGELFF.

This clonotype was seen more than once but under ten times. The chain has TRBV20-1 and TRBJ1-4; D is perhaps TRBD1 (6 bases). CDR3 length equals 15 residues. Deletions cut 4 bases from V and 5 bases from J, with 17 bases between. The germline V gene has CDR1 DFQATT and CDR2 SNEGSKA (reference sequence). As DNA, the CDR3 is TGCAGTGCTACCGACAGGCTTGGCGGGAATGAAAAACTGTTTTTT. Its protein product is CSATDRLGGNEKLFF.

This clonotype was seen more than once but under ten times. The chain is built from TRBV4-1 and TRBJ2-1; no clear D gene. Germline V gene lookup returns CDR1 MGHRA and CDR2 YSYEKL. V lost 3 bases, J lost 0 bases, and 15 bases lay in between. The CDR3 totals 17 residues. This chain's CDR3 is CASSHLTEMSSYNEQFF. The CDR3 DNA reads TGCGCCAGCAGCCACCTTACAGAGATGAGCTCCTACAATGAGCAGTTCTTC.

This clonotype appeared a few times. The genes are TRBV3-1 and TRBJ2-5; 14 nucleotides agree with TRBD2. The germline CDR1 and CDR2 sequences are LGHDT and YNNKEL (reference sequence). The CDR3 length is 16 residues. V dropped 1 base and J dropped 4; count of bases not matched to a gene: 2. The CDR3 sequence: CASSQGLAGGRETQYF. The DNA for the CDR3 is TGTGCCAGCAGCCAAGGACTAGCGGGGGGGAGAGAGACCCAGTACTTC.

This clonotype was found many times. V and J are TRBV20-1 and TRBJ1-1, with D perhaps TRBD1 (6 bases). Germline CDR1 and CDR2: DFQATT and SNEGSKA (reference sequence). Trimming pared 0 bases from V and 0 bases from J, leaving 14 bases between. The CDR3 sequence is 16 residues long. The CDR3: CSARDRNRDLNTEAFF. In nucleotides, the CDR3 is TGCAGTGCTAGAGACCGGAACAGGGATTTGAACACTGAAGCTTTCTTT.

The V gene is TRBV29-1, the J gene TRBJ2-1, with D hard to call. CDR3 length equals 16 residues. Germline CDR1 reads SQVTM; CDR2 reads ANQGSEA. The V and J ends lost 0 bases and 3 bases respectively, with 15 bases between them. As DNA, the CDR3 is TGCAGCGTTGAAGAAGGAGTGTGCTATTTCTACAATGAGCAGTTCTTC. As protein: CSVEEGVCYFYNEQFF.

This clonotype has ten or more counts. V is TRBV5-1 and J is TRBJ2-2; 8 nucleotides line up with TRBD1. V shed 1 base and J 6 bases; nucleotides not matched to a gene: 5. This CDR3 is 15 amino acids long. Germline CDR1 SGHRS, CDR2 YFSETQ. The CDR3 coding sequence is TGCGCCAGCAGCTTGAGTCAGGGGGCTGCCGGGGAGCTGTTTTTT. This codes for CASSLSQGAAGELFF.

This clonotype was counted a few times. The chain recombines TRBV5-1 with TRBJ1-1; D remains unclear. Germline CDR1 SGHRS, CDR2 YFSETQ. The CDR3 spans 14 residues. V gave up 3 bases and J gave up 2 bases, with 11 bases separating them. CDR3 residues: CASSYDGFNTEAFF. CDR3 in DNA: TGCGCCAGCAGCTACGACGGATTCAACACTGAAGCTTTCTTT.

The genes are TRBV7-9 and TRBJ2-7; D not certain. The germline V gene encodes CDR1 SEHNR and CDR2 FQNEAQ (reference sequence). V was shortened by 5 bases and J by 3 bases, with 8 bases between the two germline ends. The CDR3 consists of 12 residues. Here the CDR3 reads CASSPSVYEQYF. As DNA, the CDR3 is TGTGCCAGCAGCCCTTCCGTCTACGAGCAGTACTTC.

The CDR3 spells CASSLLGGRADNEQFF. In DNA form, the CDR3 reads TGTGCCAGCAGTTTATTGGGCGGGAGGGCCGATAATGAGCAGTTCTTC. The rearrangement uses TRBV28 and TRBJ2-1, with TRBD2 matching 9 bases. Germline loops: CDR1 MDHEN, CDR2 SYDVKM. The CDR3 loop spans 16 amino acids. Trimming cost V 1 base and J 7 bases; bases outside gene matches: 8.

V is TRBV6-2 or TRBV6-3 and J is TRBJ2-3, with a weak D call TRBD2 (6 bases). The germline gives CDR1 MNHEY, CDR2 SVGEGT. V was clipped by 6 bases and J by 4 bases, with 17 bases between them. This CDR3 is 15 amino acids long. As DNA, the CDR3 is TGTGCCAGCAGCCGCCCTAGCGAGCTTCCAGATACGCAGTATTTT. Protein product: CASSRPSELPDTQYF.

The sample holds many counts of this clonotype. The chain joins TRBV27 to TRBJ2-7; a weak D match, TRBD2 (7 bases). V lost 8 bases and J lost 2, with 19 bases in between. CDR3 length: 15 residues. CDR1 is MNHEY, CDR2 SMNVEV, per germline (reference sequence). The CDR3, as DNA: TGTGCCAGCCTTCGTCGCGGGGGCGCGCCCTACGAGCAGTACTTC. Its translation is CASLRRGGAPYEQYF.

This clonotype came up a few times. The chain combines TRBV7-9 with TRBJ2-1, with 8 bases aligning to TRBD1. J was trimmed by 3 bases and V by 4 bases; bases with no gene match: 5. CDR1 and CDR2 (germline): SEHNR, FQNEAQ (reference sequence). This CDR3 region has 15 residues. CDR3 nucleotide sequence: TGTGCCAGCAGCTCGACAGGGGCCAGCTACAATGAGCAGTTCTTC. It specifies CASSSTGASYNEQFF.